The sequence of this T cell receptor (beta chain) was determined in a study of control samples from healthy donors and cancer patients. The CDR3 spans 17 residues. CDR1 is KGHDR, CDR2 SFDVKD, per germline. The V and J ends lost 3 bases and 2 bases, in that order; junction bases with no gene match: 5. Using immunoSEQ multiplex PCR, the repertoire was profiled, and TCRdb retains in-frame clones only, with some absent. This sample yields about 160,000 clones, of which 92% are seen a single time; 0.68% belongs to the top ten. The chain recombines TRBV24-1 with TRBJ2-2; TRBD2 matches 10 bases. The specimen was blood. The sequence derives from a woman in her twenties or thirties in good health. CDR3 residues: CATSDVSGRKNTGELFF. CDR3 coding DNA: TGTGCCACCAGTGATGTTAGCGGGAGGAAAAACACCGGGGAGCTGTTTTTT.